This T cell receptor beta chain was captured by sequencing in a study of T cell responses to AZD1222 COVID-19 vaccine (dated by TCRdb to the early 2020s). About the full investigation: TCR sequencing covered roughly 230 trial participants: 207 given two doses of AZD1222 and 26 given two doses of MenACWY control vaccine. Trial participants were enrolled by age into 18-55, 56-69 and 70-plus year subgroups, with about 150, 27 and 61 TCR-sequenced participants respectively.

The CDR3 regions of human TCRbeta chains were subjected to immunosequencing. The original methods were these. TCRs in the repertoires were matched against a reference library of SARS-CoV-2-specific TCRs that had been generated with the MIRA antigen-specificity platform. Breadth was defined as the fraction of unique TCRs that were SARS-CoV-2-associated, and depth was defined as the fraction of total T cells that were SARS-CoV-2-associated. Using the MIRA data, each spike-specific TCR was assigned both to the spike region to which the TCR was reactive and to a CD4 or CD8 class. Log10-transformed breadth and depth values were compared by one-way ANOVA with Sidak's multiple comparisons tests. TCRdb retrieved this table from immuneACCESS and kept in-frame rearrangements only. Not all clones are present; in checked studies, unresolved V genes account for under half, and no reason is known for the remainder. That table furnishes V, J and clone size, whereas the DNA furnished D and trimming. The sample contains tens of thousands of clones, 80% to 90% of them found a single time. In total, the top ten clones hold about 28% of the sample.

Study-wide findings and limitations: Because no day 14 peak-response samples were available, repertoires were characterized only after the peak T cell response. The 56-69-year group was small, and its depth increase did not reach significance, likely because of low power. Most participants were white British and females outnumbered males, and the authors suggested that clonal diversity may have been underestimated. Conclusions about previously exposed vaccinees are limited, since just 6 or 7 AZD1222 recipients were seropositive for SARS-CoV-2 at baseline. Reportedly, almost half of the unique spike-specific TCRs recognized epitopes lying outside the regions that are mutated in the B.1.351 and B.1.1.7 variants. Spike-specific TCR breadth and depth rose significantly after two AZD1222 doses compared with day 0 and with MenACWY recipients. CD4 TCRs associated with the vaccine covered the entire spike protein, and the dominant responses were in regions 160-218 and 743-854.

From the cysteine up to the phenylalanine, the CDR3 has a length of 13 residues. Only the CDR3 part of the read is kept: 39 bases, read in frame from the first base. V drops 1 base and J drops 7 bases, leaving 10 bases in between. Taken from the germline V gene, the CDR1 and CDR2 loops are LGHNA and YSLEER. As regards this clone: No antigen is known for it. Base qualities are missing; no much larger clone stands one base away.

What the time point label conveys for this sample: about 28 days (+/-7) after the second vaccine dose. AZD1222 recipients whose second dose came at about 4 weeks and those whose second dose came at about 12 weeks were combined into one group, since spike-specific TCR depth and breadth did not differ between the two schedules. The vaccinee samples were drawn from two UK trials, COV001 and COV002, one of which was a single-blind randomized controlled phase 2/3 trial testing AZD1222 (ChAdOx1 nCoV-19) in healthy adults. For TCRbeta chain sequencing, PBMC samples were collected from trial participants at day 0 and at day 28 after the second dose.

The rearranged segments are TRBV4-3 and TRBJ1-2; the D gene is unclear. This material consisted of peripheral blood, taken 28 days after the second AZD1222 dose. This receptor was identified in an adult who received the AZD1222 COVID-19 vaccine. The CDR3 region: CASSQGSVPGYTF. The DNA reads TGCGCCAGCAGCCAAGGTTCGGTTCCTGGCTACACCTTC.